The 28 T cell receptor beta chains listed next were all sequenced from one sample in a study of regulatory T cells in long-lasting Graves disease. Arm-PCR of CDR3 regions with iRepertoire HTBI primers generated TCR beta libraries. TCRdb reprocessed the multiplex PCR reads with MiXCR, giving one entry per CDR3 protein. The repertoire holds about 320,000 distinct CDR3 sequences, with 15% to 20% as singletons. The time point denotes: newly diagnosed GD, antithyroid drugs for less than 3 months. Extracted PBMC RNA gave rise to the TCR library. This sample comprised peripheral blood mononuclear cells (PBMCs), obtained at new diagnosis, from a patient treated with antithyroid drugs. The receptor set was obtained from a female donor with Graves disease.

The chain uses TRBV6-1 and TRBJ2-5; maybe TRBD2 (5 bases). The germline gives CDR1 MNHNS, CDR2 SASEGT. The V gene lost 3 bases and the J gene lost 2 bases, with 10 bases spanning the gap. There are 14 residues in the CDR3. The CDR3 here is CASSDSGIQETQYF. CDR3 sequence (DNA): TGTGCCAGCAGTGACTCCGGGATTCAAGAGACCCAGTACTTC.

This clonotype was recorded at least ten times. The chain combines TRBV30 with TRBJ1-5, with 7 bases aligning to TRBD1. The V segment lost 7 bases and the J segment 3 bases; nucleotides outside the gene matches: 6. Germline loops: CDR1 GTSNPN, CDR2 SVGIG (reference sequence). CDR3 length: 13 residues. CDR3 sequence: CASSTGYNQPQHF. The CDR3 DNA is TGTGCCTCCTCGACAGGGTACAATCAGCCCCAGCATTTT.

The CDR3: CASSPERRQLNTEAFF. CDR3 coding DNA: TGTGCCAGCTCACCAGAGAGGCGACAGTTAAACACTGAAGCTTTCTTT. The genes are TRBV18 and TRBJ1-1, with D possibly matching TRBD1 (5 bases). This CDR3 region has 16 residues. Germline lookup yields CDR1 KGHSH and CDR2 LQKENI. V was trimmed by 2 bases and J by 2 bases, leaving 15 bases between them. Complete variable domain (other parts from reference TRBV18 and TRBJ1-1): NAGVMQNPRHLVRRRGQEARLRCSPMKGHSHVYWYRQLPEEGLKFMVYLQKENIIDESGMPKERFSAEFPKEGPSILRIQQVVRGDSAAYFCASSPERRQLNTEAFFGQGTRLTVV.

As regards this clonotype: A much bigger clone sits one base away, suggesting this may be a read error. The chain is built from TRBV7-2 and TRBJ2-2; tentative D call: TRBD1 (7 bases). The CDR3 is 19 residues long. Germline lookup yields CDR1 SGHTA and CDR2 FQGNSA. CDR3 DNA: TGCGCCAGCAGCCAAGACCCCTGGGCGGGACAGCTGAACACCGGGGAGCTGTTTTTT. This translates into CASSQDPWAGQLNTGELFF.

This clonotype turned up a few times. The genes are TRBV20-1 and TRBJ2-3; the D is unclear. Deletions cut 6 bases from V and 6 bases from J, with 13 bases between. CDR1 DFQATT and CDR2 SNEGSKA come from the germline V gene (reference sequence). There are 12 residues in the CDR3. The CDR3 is CSAPRGGDTQYF. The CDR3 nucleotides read TGCAGTGCCCCCAGAGGTGGGGATACGCAGTATTTT.

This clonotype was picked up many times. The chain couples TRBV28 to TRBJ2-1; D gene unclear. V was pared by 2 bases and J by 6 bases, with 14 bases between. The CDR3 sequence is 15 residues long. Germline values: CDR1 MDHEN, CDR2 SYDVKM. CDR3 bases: TGTGCCAGCAGTTTACATGCTAGTGTCGGCAATGAGCAGTTCTTC. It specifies CASSLHASVGNEQFF.

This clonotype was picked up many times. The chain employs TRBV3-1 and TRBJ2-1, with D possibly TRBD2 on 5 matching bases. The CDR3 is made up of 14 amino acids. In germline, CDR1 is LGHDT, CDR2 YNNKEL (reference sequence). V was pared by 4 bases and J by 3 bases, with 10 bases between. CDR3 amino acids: CASSRERGYNEQFF. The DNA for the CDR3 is TGTGCCAGCAGCCGGGAGCGAGGCTACAATGAGCAGTTCTTC.

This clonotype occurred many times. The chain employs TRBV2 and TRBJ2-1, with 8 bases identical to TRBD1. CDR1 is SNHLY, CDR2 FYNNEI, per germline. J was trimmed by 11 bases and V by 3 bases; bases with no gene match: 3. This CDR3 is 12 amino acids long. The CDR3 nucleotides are TGTGCCAGCAGTGATGGGACAGGAAAGCAGTTCTTC. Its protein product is CASSDGTGKQFF.

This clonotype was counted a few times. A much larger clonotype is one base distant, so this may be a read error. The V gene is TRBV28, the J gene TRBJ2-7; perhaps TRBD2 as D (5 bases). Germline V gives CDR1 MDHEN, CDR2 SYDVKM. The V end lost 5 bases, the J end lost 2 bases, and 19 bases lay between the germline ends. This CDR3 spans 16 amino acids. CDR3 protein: CASSAQASRRTYEQYF. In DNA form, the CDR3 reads TGTGCCAGCAGTGCCCAGGCTAGCAGGAGAACCTACGAGCAGTACTTC.

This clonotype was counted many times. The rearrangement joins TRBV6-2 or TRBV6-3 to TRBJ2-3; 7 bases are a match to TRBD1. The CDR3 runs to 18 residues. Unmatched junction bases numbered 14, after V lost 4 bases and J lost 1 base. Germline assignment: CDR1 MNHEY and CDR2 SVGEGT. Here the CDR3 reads CASSLIRGQRLGTDTQYF. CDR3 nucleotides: TGTGCCAGCAGTTTAATAAGGGGGCAACGTCTCGGCACAGATACGCAGTATTTT.

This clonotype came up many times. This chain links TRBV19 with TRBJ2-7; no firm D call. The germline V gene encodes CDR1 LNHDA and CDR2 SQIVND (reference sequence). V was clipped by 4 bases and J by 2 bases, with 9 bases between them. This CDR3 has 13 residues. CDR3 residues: CASSKARTYEQYF. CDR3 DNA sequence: TGTGCCAGTAGTAAAGCCAGAACCTACGAGCAGTACTTC.

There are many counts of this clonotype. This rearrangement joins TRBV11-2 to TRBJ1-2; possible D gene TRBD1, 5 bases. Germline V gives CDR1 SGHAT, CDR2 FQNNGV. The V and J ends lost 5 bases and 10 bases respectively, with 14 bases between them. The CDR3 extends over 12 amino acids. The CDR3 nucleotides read TGTGCCAGCAGCCGAGGGAACAGGCACTACACCTTC. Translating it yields CASSRGNRHYTF.

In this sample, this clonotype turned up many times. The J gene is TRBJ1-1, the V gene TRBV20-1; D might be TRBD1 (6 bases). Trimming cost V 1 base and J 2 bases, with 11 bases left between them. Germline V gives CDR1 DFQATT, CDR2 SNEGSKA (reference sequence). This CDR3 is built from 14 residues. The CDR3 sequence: CSARVGGSNTEAFF. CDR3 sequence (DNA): TGCAGTGCTAGAGTAGGGGGGAGTAACACTGAAGCTTTCTTT.

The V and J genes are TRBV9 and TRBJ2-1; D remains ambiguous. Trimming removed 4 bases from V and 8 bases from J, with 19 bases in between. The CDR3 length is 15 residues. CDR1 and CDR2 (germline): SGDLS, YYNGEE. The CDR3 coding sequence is TGTGCCAGCAGCCAGCAGCCTTTACCTCAGGATGAGCAGTTCTTC. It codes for CASSQQPLPQDEQFF.

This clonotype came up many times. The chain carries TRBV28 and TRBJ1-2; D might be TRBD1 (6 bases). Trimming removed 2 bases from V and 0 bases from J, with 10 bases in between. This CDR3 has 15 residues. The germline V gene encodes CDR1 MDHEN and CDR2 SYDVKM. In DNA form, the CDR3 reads TGTGCCAGCAGTTTAGTTCGGACAGCTAACTATGGCTACACCTTC. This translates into CASSLVRTANYGYTF.

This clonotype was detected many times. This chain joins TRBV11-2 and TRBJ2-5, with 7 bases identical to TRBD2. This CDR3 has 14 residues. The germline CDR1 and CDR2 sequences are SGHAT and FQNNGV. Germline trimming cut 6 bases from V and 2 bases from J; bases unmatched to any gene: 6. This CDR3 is CASRGTTLQETQYF. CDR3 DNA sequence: TGTGCCAGCAGAGGGACTACCCTACAAGAGACCCAGTACTTC.

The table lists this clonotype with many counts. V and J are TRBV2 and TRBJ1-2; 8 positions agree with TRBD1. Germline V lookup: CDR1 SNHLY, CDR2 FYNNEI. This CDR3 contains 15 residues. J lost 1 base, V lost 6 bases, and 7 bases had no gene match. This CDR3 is CASRDGTGLNYGYTF. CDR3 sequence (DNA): TGTGCCAGCAGGGACGGGACAGGCCTTAACTATGGCTACACCTTC.

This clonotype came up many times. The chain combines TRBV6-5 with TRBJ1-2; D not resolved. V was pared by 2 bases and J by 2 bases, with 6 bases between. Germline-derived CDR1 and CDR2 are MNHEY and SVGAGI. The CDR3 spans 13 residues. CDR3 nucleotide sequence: TGTGCCAGCAGTTACACGATCAACTATGGCTACACCTTC. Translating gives CASSYTINYGYTF.

The chain's CDR3 is CASSQEGTAIQLRQFF. CDR3 nucleotide sequence: TGCGCCAGCAGCCAAGAGGGGACCGCGATACAACTTAGGCAGTTCTTC. The chain couples TRBV4-1 to TRBJ2-1; D possibly matches TRBD1 or TRBD2 (5 bases each). The ends were cut back, 0 bases at V and 12 bases at J, with 21 bases in the middle. This CDR3 spans 16 amino acids. CDR1 is MGHRA, CDR2 YSYEKL, per germline.

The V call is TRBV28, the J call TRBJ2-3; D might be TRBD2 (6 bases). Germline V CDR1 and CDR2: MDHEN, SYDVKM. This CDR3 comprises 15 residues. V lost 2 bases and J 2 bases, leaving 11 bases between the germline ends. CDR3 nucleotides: TGTGCCAGCAGTTTAGCGGGGACCGACACAGATACGCAGTATTTT. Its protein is CASSLAGTDTDTQYF. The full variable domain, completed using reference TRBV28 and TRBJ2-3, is DVKVTQSSRYLVKRTGEKVFLECVQDMDHENMFWYRQDPGLGLRLIYFSYDVKMKEKGDIPEGYSVSREKKERFSLILESASTNQTSMYLCASSLAGTDTDTQYFGPGTRLTVL.

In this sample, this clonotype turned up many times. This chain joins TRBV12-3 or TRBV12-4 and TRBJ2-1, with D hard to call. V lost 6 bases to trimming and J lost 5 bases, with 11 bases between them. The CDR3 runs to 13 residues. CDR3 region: CASSRPPNNEQFF. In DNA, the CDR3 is TGTGCCAGCAGCAGACCCCCGAACAATGAGCAGTTCTTC.

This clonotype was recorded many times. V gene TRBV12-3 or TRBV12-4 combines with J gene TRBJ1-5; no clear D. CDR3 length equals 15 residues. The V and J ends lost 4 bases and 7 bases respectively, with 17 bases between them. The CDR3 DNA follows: TGTGCCAGCAGTTCCCTGGCTGGGATTGGACAGCCCCAGCATTTT. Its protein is CASSSLAGIGQPQHF.

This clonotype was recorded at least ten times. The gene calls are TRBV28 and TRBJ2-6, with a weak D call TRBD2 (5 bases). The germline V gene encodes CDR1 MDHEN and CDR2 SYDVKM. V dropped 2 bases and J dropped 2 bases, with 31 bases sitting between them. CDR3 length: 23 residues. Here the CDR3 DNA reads TGTGCCAGCAGTTTAGAAGAGGGTGGCAGCCCGGAGTCCTCTACCGCTGGGGCCAACGTCCTGACTTTC. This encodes CASSLEEGGSPESSTAGANVLTF. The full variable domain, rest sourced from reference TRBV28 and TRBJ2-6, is DVKVTQSSRYLVKRTGEKVFLECVQDMDHENMFWYRQDPGLGLRLIYFSYDVKMKEKGDIPEGYSVSREKKERFSLILESASTNQTSMYLCASSLEEGGSPESSTAGANVLTFGAGSRLTVL.

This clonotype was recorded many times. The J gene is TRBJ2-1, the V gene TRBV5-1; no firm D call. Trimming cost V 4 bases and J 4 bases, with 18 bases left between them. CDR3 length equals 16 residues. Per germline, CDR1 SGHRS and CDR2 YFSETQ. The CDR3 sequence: CASSPGRGPTYNEQFF. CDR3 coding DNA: TGCGCCAGCAGCCCAGGTCGAGGCCCTACATACAATGAGCAGTTCTTC.

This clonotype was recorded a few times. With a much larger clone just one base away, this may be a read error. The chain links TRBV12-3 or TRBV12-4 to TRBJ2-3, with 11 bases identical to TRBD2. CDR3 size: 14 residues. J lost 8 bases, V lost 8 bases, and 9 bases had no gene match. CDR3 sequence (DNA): TGTGCCAGCCTTATAGCGGGAGGGGCAGGTACGCAGTATTTT. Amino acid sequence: CASLIAGGAGTQYF.

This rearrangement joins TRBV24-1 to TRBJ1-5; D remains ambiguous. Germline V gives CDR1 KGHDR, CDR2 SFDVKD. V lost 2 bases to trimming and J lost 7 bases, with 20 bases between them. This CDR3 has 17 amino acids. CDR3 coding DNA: TGTGCCACCAGTGATTCCAAACACGGGGTGCTTTGGCAGCCCCAGCATTTT. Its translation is CATSDSKHGVLWQPQHF.

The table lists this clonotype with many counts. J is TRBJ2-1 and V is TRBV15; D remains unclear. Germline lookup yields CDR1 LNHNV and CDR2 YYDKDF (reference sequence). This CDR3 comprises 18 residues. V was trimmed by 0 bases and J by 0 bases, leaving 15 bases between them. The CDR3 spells CATSRDPPNWNSYNEQFF. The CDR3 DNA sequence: TGTGCCACCAGCAGAGATCCCCCGAACTGGAACTCCTACAATGAGCAGTTCTTC.

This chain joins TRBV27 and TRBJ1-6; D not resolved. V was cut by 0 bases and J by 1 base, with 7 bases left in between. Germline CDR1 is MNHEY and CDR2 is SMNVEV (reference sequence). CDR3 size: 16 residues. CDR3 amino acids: CASSLSRVSYNSPLHF. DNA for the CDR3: TGTGCCAGCAGTTTATCGAGGGTTTCCTATAATTCACCCCTCCACTTT.